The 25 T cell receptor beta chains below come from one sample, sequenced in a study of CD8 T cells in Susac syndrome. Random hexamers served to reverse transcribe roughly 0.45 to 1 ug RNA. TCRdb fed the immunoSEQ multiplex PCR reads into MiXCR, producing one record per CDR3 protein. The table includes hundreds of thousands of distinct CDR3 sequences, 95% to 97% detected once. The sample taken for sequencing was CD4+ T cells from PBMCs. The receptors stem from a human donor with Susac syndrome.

CDR3 nucleotide sequence: TGTGCCAGCTCGACGAAGCCGGGGAGCTATGGCTACACCTTC. This sequence encodes CASSTKPGSYGYTF. The chain combines TRBV6-5 with TRBJ1-2; no clear D gene. Germline CDR1 is MNHEY and CDR2 is SVGAGI. V was trimmed by 8 bases and J by 4 bases, leaving 17 bases between them. The CDR3 runs to 14 residues.

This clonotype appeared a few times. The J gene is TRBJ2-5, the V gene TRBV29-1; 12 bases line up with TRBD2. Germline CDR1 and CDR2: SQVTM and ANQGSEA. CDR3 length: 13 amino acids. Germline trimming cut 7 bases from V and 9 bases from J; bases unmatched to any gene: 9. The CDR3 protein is CSDRLAGEGAQYF. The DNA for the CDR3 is TGCAGCGACCGACTAGCGGGAGAAGGGGCCCAGTACTTC.

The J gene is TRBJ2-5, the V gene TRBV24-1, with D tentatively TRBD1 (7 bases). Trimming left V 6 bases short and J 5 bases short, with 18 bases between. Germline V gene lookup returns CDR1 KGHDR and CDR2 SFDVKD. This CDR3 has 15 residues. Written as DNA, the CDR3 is TGTGCCACCAGTCAGACAGGGAACGCGGGGGAGACCCAGTACTTC. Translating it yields CATSQTGNAGETQYF.

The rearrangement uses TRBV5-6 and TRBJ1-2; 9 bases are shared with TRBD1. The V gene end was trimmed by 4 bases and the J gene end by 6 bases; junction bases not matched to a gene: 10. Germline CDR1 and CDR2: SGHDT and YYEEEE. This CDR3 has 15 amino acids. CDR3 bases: TGTGCCAGCAGCCACTCTCCGAGGACAGGGGATGGCTACACCTTC. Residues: CASSHSPRTGDGYTF.

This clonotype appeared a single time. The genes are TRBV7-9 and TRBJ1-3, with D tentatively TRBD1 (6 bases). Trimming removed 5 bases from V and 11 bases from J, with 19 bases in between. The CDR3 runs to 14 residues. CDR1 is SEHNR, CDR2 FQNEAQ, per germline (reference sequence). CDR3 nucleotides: TGTGCCAGCAGCGTTGACAGGATAGAGCGGCCCATATATTTT. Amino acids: CASSVDRIERPIYF.

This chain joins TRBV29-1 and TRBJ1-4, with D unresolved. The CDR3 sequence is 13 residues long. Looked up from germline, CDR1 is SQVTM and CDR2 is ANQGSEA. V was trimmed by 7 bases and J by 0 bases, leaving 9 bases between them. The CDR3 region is CSARDATNEKLFF. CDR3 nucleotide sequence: TGCAGCGCCAGAGATGCAACTAATGAAAAACTGTTTTTT. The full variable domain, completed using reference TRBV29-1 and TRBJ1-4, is SAVISQKPSRDICQRGTSLTIQCQVDSQVTMMFWYRQQPGQSLTLIATANQGSEATYESGFVIDKFPISRPNLTFSTLTVSNMSPEDSSIYLCSARDATNEKLFFGSGTQLSVL.

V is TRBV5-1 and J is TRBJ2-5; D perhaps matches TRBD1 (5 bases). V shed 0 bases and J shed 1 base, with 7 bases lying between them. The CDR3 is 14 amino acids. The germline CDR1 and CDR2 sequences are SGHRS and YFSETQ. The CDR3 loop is CASSLAGPQETQYF. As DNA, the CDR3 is TGCGCCAGCAGCTTGGCAGGGCCCCAAGAGACCCAGTACTTC. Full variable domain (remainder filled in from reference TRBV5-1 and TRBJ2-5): KAGVTQTPRYLIKTRGQQVTLSCSPISGHRSVSWYQQTPGQGLQFLFEYFSETQRNKGNFPGRFSGRQFSNSRSEMNVSTLELGDSALYLCASSLAGPQETQYFGPGTRLLVL.

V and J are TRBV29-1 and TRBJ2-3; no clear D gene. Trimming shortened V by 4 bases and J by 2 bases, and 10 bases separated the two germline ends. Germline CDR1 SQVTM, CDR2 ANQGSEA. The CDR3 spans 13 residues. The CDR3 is CSVGYSYTDTQYF. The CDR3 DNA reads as TGCAGCGTTGGTTACAGCTACACAGATACGCAGTATTTT.

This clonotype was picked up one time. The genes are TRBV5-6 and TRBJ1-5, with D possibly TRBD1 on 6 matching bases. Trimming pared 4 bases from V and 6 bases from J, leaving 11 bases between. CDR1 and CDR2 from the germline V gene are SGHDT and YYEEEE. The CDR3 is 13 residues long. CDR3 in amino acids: CASSLAGVQPQHF. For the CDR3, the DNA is TGTGCCAGCAGCCTAGCAGGGGTTCAGCCCCAGCATTTT.

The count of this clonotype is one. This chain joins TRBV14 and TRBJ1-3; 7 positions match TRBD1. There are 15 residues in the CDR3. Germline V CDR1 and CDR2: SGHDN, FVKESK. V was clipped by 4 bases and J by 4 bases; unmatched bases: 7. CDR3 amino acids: CASSRNRGGGNTIYF. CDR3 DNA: TGTGCCAGCAGCCGCAACAGGGGTGGAGGAAACACCATATATTTT.

The CDR3, as DNA: TGCAGTGCTCTAGGGGACGGGGCAGATACGCAGTATTTT. Its protein product is CSALGDGADTQYF. The chain couples TRBV20-1 to TRBJ2-3; D might be TRBD1 or TRBD2, each matching 5 bases. Germline CDR1 reads DFQATT; CDR2 reads SNEGSKA (reference sequence). Deletions cut 5 bases from V and 4 bases from J, with 13 bases between. CDR3 length: 13 residues.

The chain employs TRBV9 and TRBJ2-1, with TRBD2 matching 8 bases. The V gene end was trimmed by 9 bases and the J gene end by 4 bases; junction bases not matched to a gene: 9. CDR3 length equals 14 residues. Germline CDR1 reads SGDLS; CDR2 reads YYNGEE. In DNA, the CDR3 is TGTGCCACCCACCCGGGACTAGATTACAATGAGCAGTTCTTC. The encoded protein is CATHPGLDYNEQFF.

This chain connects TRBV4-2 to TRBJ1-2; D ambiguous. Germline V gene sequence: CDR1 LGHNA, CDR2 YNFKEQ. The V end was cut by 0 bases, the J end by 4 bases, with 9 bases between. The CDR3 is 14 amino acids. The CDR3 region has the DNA TGTGCCAGCAGCCAAGATCCCAAGGGCTATGGCTACACCTTC. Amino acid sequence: CASSQDPKGYGYTF.

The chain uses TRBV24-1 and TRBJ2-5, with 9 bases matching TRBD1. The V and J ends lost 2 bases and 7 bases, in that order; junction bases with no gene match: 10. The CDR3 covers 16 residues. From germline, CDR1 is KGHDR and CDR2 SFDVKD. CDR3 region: CATSDYRTGEKGTQYF. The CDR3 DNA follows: TGTGCCACCAGTGATTACCGGACAGGGGAAAAAGGGACCCAGTACTTC.

Here the CDR3 DNA reads TGTGCCAGCAGCCAAGACTGGGGGACCACCGCGAGTAATACGCAGTATTTT. This translates into CASSQDWGTTASNTQYF. The chain combines TRBV14 with TRBJ2-3; TRBD1 or TRBD2 may be the D gene (5 bases each). The CDR3 spans 17 residues. With 0 bases removed from V and 7 bases from J, the gap between germline ends came to 20 bases. Germline V CDR1 and CDR2: SGHDN, FVKESK.

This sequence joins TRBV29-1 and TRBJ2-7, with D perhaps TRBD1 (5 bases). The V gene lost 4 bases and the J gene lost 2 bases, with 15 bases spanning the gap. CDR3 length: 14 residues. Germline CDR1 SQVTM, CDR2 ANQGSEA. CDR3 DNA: TGCAGCGTTGCGTCTAAGGGGTCTCCCTACGAGCAGTACTTC. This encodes CSVASKGSPYEQYF.

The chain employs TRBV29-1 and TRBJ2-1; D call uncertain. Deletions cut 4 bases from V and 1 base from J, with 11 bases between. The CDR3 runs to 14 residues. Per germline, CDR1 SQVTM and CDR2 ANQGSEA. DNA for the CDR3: TGCAGCGTTGCTCTTCGAGGTTCCTACAATGAGCAGTTCTTC. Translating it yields CSVALRGSYNEQFF.

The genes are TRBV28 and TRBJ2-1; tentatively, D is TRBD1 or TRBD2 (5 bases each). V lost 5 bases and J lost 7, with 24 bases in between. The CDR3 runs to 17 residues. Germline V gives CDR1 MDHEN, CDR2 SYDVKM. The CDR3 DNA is TGTGCCAGCAGTCCTGGGACCCCTTCTCGGGCAGATAATGAGCAGTTCTTC. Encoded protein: CASSPGTPSRADNEQFF.

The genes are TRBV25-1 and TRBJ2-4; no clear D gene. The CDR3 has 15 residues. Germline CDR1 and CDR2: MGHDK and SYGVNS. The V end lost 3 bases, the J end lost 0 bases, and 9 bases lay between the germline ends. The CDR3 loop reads CASSESVIAKNIQYF. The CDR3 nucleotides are TGTGCCAGCAGTGAGTCCGTTATAGCCAAAAACATTCAGTACTTC.

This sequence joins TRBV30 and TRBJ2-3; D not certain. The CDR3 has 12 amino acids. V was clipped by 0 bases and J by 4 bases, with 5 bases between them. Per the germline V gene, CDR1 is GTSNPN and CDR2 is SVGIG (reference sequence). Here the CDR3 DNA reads TGTGCCTGGAGTGTTGCGGCAGATACGCAGTATTTT. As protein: CAWSVAADTQYF.

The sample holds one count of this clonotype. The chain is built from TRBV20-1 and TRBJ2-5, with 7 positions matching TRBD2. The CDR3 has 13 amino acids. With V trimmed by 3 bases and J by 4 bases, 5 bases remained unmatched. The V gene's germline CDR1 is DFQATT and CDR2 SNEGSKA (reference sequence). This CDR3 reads CSASSSGVETQYF. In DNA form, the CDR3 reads TGCAGTGCTAGTTCGAGCGGGGTAGAGACCCAGTACTTC.

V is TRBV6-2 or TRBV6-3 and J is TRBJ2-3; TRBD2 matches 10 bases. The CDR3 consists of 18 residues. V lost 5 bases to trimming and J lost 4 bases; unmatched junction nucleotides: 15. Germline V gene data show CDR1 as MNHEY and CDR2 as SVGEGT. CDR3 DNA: TGTGCCAGCAGTCCCCAGATCTCACTAGCGGGATTTGCAGATACGCAGTATTTT. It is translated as CASSPQISLAGFADTQYF.

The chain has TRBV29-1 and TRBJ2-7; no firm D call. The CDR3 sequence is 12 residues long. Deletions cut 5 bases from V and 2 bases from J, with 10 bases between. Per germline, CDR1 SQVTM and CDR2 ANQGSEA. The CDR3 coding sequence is TGCAGCGTTTTGGACGGAGCCTACGAGCAGTACTTC. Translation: CSVLDGAYEQYF.

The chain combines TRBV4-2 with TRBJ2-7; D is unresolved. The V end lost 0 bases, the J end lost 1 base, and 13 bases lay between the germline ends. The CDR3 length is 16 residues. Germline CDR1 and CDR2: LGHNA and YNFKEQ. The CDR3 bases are TGTGCCAGCAGCCAAGACCCTGAACCGCAGTCCTACGAGCAGTACTTC. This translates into CASSQDPEPQSYEQYF.

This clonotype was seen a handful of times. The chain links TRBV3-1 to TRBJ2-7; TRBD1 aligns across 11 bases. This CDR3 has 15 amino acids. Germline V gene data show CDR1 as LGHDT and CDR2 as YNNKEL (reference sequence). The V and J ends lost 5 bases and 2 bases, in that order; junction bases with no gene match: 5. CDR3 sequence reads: CASSSRTGGPYEQYF. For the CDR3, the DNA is TGTGCCAGCAGCTCCCGGACAGGGGGCCCCTACGAGCAGTACTTC.